One sample yielded the 10 T cell receptor beta chains listed below, sequenced in a study of T cell responses to AZD1222 COVID-19 vaccine. The data were produced by immunoSEQ multiplex PCR, yet TCRdb's version contains in-frame clones alone and is incomplete. The profile shows over 120,000 clones, about 92% of them singletons. Sequencing was performed on peripheral blood, taken after recovery from COVID-19. The receptors were sampled from an adult who had recovered from COVID-19.

This clone was recorded only once. The V gene is TRBV2, the J gene TRBJ1-2; D is unresolved. Deletions cut 7 bases from V and 4 bases from J, with 10 bases between. The CDR3 runs to 12 residues. The V gene's germline CDR1 is SNHLY and CDR2 FYNNEI. CDR3 in amino acids: CASTINTYGYTF. CDR3 sequence (DNA): TGTGCCAGCACCATAAACACCTATGGCTACACCTTC.

This chain uses TRBV15 with TRBJ2-7; perhaps TRBD1 as D (5 bases). The CDR3 has 14 residues. Looked up from germline, CDR1 is LNHNV and CDR2 is YYDKDF (reference sequence). V lost 1 base and J 2 bases, leaving 9 bases between the germline ends. CDR3 DNA sequence: TGTGCCACCAGCAGAGGCGTAGGGGCCTACGAGCAGTACTTC. Its protein is CATSRGVGAYEQYF.

The chain joins TRBV25-1 to TRBJ2-2, with D perhaps TRBD1 or TRBD2 (5 bases each). The germline V gene has CDR1 MGHDK and CDR2 SYGVNS. V was shortened by 3 bases and J by 5 bases, with 10 bases between the two germline ends. This CDR3 has 14 residues. The CDR3 reads CASSEAGTTGELFF. The CDR3 DNA reads as TGTGCCAGCAGTGAGGCAGGGACGACCGGGGAGCTGTTTTTT.

V usage is TRBV19 and J usage is TRBJ2-7; D is ambiguous. This CDR3 contains 14 residues. Germline V lookup: CDR1 LNHDA, CDR2 SQIVND (reference sequence). V was trimmed by 4 bases and J by 1 base, leaving 11 bases between them. The CDR3 DNA follows: TGTGCCAGTAGTAAAGAACAGAGATCCTACGAGCAGTACTTC. Its protein is CASSKEQRSYEQYF.

V and J are TRBV3-1 (or the pseudogene TRBV3-2) and TRBJ1-5; a possible D gene is TRBD1 (6 bases). The CDR3 sequence is 14 residues long. V was cut by 1 base and J by 7 bases, with 11 bases left in between. The V gene's germline CDR1 is LGHDT and CDR2 YNNKEL (reference sequence). CDR3 DNA: TGTGCCAGCAGCCAAGGCGACAGGCAGCAGCCCCAGCATTTT. Translation: CASSQGDRQQPQHF.

This rearrangement joins TRBV27 to TRBJ1-5; 7 nucleotides agree with TRBD1. The CDR3 spans 17 residues. Losses at the gene ends were 9 bases for V and 0 bases for J; bases not matched to a gene: 14. Germline-derived CDR1 and CDR2 are MNHEY and SMNVEV (reference sequence). Written as DNA, the CDR3 is TGTGCCAGGGGGGGACAGACCTATACTTATAGCAATCAGCCCCAGCATTTT. Translated, it gives CARGGQTYTYSNQPQHF.

The chain is built from TRBV2 and TRBJ1-5; 7 bases line up with TRBD1. Germline CDR1 SNHLY, CDR2 FYNNEI. V lost 5 bases, J lost 6 bases, and 7 bases stayed unmatched. There are 14 residues in the CDR3. CDR3 residues: CASSKGALGQPQHF. CDR3 sequence (DNA): TGTGCCAGCAGTAAGGGGGCGCTCGGTCAGCCCCAGCATTTT.

The gene calls are TRBV7-3 and TRBJ2-1; D possibly corresponds to TRBD2 (5 bases). V was clipped by 7 bases and J by 6 bases, with 13 bases between them. The CDR3 contains 13 residues. In germline, CDR1 is SGHTA, CDR2 FQGTGA. CDR3 residues: CASTPQGGNEQFF. The CDR3 nucleotides are TGTGCCAGCACCCCCCAAGGAGGCAATGAGCAGTTCTTC.

The genes are TRBV12-3 or TRBV12-4 and TRBJ2-4; no clear D gene. Trimming stripped 5 bases from V and 8 bases from J, with 10 bases between. CDR3 length: 12 residues. CDR3 amino acids: CASSGDVDIQYF. The CDR3 DNA sequence: TGTGCCAGCAGTGGAGACGTGGACATTCAGTACTTC.

The chain links TRBV19 to TRBJ2-1; 11 positions agree with TRBD2. V lost 5 bases, J lost 5 bases, and 11 bases stayed unmatched. Germline CDR1 is LNHDA and CDR2 is SQIVND (reference sequence). The CDR3 covers 17 residues. CDR3 coding DNA: TGTGCCAGTAGTCGTCTAGCGGGAGGCCCCTACGACAATGAGCAGTTCTTC. It specifies CASSRLAGGPYDNEQFF.